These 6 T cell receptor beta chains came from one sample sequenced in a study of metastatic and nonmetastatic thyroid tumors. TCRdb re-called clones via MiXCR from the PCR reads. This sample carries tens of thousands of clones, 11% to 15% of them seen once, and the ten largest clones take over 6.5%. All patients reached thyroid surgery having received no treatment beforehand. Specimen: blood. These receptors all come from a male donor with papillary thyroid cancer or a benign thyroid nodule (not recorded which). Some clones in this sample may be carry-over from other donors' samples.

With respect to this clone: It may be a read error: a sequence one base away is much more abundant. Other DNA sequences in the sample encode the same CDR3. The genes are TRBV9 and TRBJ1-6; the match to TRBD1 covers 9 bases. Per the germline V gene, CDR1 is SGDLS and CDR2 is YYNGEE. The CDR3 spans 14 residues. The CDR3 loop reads CASSVTGGNSPLHF. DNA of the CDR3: TGTGCCAGCAGCGTGACAGGGGGGAATTCACCCCTACACTTT. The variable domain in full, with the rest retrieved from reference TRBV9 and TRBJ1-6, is DSGVTQTPKHLITATGQRVTLRCSPRSGDLSVYWYQQSLDQGLQFLIQYYNGEERAKGNILERFSAQQFPDLHSELNLSSLELGDSALYFCASSVTGGNSPLHFGNGTRLTVT.

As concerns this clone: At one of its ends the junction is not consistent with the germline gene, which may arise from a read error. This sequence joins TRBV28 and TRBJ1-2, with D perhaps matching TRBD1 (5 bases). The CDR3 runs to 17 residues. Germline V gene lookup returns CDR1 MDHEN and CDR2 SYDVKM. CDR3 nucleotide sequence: TGTGTCAGCAGTCTGACAGTTTTGGCTGGCCATAACTATGGCTACACCTTC. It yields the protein CVSSLTVLAGHNYGYTF.

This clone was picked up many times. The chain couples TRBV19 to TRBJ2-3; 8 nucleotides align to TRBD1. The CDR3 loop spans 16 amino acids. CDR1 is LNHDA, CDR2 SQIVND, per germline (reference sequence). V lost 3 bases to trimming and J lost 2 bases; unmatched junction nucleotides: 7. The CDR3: CASSIKGTGYTDTQYF. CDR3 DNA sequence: TGTGCCAGTAGTATTAAGGGGACAGGATACACAGATACGCAGTATTTT. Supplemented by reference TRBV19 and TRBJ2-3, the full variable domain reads DGGITQSPKYLFRKEGQNVTLSCEQNLNHDAMYWYRQDPGQGLRLIYYSQIVNDFQKGDIAEGYSVSREKKESFPLTVTSAQKNPTAFYLCASSIKGTGYTDTQYFGPGTRLTVL.

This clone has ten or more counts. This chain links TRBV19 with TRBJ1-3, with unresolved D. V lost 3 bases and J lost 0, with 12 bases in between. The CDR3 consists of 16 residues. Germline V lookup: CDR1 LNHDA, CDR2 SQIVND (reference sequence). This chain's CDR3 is CASSIGILSSGNTIYF. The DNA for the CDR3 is TGTGCCAGTAGTATCGGGATTCTCTCCTCTGGAAACACCATATATTTT.

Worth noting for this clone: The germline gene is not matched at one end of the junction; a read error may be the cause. CDR3 in DNA: TGTACCAGCAGTGATCACGGGACATTGACTGAAGCTTTCTTT. Its protein is CTSSDHGTLTEAFF. The chain employs TRBV2 and TRBJ1-1; TRBD1 is a possible D gene (6 bases). Germline V gene lookup returns CDR1 SNHLY and CDR2 FYNNEI. The CDR3 extends over 14 amino acids.

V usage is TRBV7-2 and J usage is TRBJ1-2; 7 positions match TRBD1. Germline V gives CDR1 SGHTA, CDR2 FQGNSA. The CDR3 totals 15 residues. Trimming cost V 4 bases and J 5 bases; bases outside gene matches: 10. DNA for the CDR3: TGTGCCAGCAGCTGGCAGACAGGGCAACTATATGGCTACACCTTC. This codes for CASSWQTGQLYGYTF.